The T cell receptor (beta chain) described here comes from a study of OX40 agonist ivuxolimab in advanced cancers. On this clone: Its target is not known.

Per the germline V gene, CDR1 is ENHRY and CDR2 is SYGVKD. The CDR3 contains 19 residues. Trimming at V came to 2 bases and at J to 1 base, leaving 7 bases not matched to a gene. Sequencing used immunoSEQ multiplex PCR; TCRdb keeps in-frame clones, though not all of them. The repertoire holds about 89,000 clones, with 90% to 95% as singletons. Study-wide results and caveats: Among patients with partial responses at 0.1-3.0 mg/kg, clonal expansion was among the lowest.

The chain is built from TRBV10-3 and TRBJ2-4; TRBD2 aligns across 14 bases. The receptor comes from an adult with an advanced solid tumor such as melanoma, head and neck, liver or kidney cancer. This specimen was CD4+ or CD8+ T cells sorted from blood, taken in a trial of the OX40 agonist ivuxolimab. The CDR3 DNA sequence: TGTGCCATCAGTGAGGTGGGACTAGCGGGAGCGGGGGCCAAAAACATTCAGTACTTC. As protein: CAISEVGLAGAGAKNIQYF.